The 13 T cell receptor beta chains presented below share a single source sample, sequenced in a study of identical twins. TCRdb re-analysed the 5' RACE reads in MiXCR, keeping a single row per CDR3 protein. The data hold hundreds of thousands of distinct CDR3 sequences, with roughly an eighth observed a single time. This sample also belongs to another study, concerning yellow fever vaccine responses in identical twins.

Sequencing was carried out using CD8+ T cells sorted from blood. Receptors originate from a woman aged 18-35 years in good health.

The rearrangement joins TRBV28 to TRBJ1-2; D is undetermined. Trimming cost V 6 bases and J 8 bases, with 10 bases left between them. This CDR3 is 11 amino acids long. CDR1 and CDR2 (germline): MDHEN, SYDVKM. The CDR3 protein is CASRREGGYTF. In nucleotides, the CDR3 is TGTGCCAGCAGGAGGGAGGGAGGCTACACCTTC.

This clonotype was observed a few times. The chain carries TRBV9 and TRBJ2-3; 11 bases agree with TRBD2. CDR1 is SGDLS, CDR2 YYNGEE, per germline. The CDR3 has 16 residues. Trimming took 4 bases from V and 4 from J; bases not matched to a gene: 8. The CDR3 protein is CASSIAGGGGPDTQYF. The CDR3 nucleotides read TGTGCCAGCAGCATAGCGGGAGGGGGGGGCCCAGATACGCAGTATTTT.

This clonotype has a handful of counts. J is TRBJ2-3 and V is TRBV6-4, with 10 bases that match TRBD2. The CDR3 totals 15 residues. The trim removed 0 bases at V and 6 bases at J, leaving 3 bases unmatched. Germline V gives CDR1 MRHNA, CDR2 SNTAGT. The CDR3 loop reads CASSDSSGGADTQYF. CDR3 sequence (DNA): TGTGCCAGCAGTGACTCGAGCGGGGGGGCCGATACGCAGTATTTT.

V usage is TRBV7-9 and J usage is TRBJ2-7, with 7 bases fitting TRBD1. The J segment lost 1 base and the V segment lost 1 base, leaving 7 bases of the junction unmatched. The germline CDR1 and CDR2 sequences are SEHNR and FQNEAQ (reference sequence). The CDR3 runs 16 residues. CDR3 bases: TGTGCCAGCAGCTTAGGAGGGGGCGCGACGTCCTACGAGCAGTACGTC. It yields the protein CASSLGGGATSYEQYV.

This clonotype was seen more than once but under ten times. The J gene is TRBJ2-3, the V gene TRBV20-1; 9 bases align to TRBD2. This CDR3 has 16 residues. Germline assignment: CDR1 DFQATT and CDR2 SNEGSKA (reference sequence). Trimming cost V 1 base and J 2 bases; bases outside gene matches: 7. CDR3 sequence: CSARVLAGGITDTQYF. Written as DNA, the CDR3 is TGCAGTGCTAGAGTTCTGGCGGGAGGGATCACAGATACGCAGTATTTT.

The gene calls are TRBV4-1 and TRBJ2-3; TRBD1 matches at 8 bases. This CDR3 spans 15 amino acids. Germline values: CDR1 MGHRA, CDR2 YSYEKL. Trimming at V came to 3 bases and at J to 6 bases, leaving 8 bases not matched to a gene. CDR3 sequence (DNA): TGCGCCAGCAGCCAGGACGGACAGGGAGCGGATACGCAGTATTTT. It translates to CASSQDGQGADTQYF.

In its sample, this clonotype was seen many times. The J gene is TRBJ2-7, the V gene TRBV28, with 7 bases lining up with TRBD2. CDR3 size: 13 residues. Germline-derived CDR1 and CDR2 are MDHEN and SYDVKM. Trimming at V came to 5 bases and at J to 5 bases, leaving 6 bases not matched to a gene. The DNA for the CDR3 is TGTGCCAGCAGTCCTGGGAGGGCCAACGAGCAGTACTTC. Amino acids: CASSPGRANEQYF.

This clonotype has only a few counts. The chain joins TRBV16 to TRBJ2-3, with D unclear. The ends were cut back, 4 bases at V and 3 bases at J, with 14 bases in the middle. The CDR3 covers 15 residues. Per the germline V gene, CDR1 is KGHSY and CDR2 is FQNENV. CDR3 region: CASSPTEGSTDTQYF. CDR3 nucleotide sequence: TGTGCCAGCAGCCCGACGGAAGGCAGTACAGATACGCAGTATTTT.

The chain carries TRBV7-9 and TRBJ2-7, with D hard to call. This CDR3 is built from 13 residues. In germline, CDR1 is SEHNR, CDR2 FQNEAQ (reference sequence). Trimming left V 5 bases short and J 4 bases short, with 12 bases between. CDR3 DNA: TGTGCCAGCAGCCCCCCAGGAGTGTACGAGCAGTACTTC. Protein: CASSPPGVYEQYF.

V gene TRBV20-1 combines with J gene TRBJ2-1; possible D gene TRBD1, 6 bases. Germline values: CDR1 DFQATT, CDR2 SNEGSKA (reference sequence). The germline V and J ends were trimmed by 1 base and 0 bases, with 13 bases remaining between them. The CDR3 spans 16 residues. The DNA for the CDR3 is TGCAGTGCTAGAGCATACAGGGAATCCTCCTACAATGAGCAGTTCTTC. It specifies CSARAYRESSYNEQFF.

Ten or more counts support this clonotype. Written as DNA, the CDR3 is TGTGCCAGCAGCCCCCTTGGGCAGCCCCAGCATTTT. Translation: CASSPLGQPQHF. This chain links TRBV6-1 with TRBJ1-5; no reliable D call. V lost 6 bases, J lost 7 bases, and 10 bases lay in between. Germline CDR1 is MNHNS and CDR2 is SASEGT. The CDR3 runs to 12 residues.

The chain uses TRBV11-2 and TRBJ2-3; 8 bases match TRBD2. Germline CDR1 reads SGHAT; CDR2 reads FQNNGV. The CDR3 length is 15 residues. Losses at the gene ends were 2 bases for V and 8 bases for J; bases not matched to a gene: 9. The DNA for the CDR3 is TGTGCCAGCAGCTTATTCGACATCGCGGGGGGTACGCAGTATTTT. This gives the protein CASSLFDIAGGTQYF. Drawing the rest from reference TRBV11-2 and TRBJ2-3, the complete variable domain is EAGVAQSPRYKIIEKRQSVAFWCNPISGHATLYWYQQILGQGPKLLIQFQNNGVVDDSQLPKDRFSAERLKGVDSTLKIQPAKLEDSAVYLCASSLFDIAGGTQYFGPGTRLTVL.

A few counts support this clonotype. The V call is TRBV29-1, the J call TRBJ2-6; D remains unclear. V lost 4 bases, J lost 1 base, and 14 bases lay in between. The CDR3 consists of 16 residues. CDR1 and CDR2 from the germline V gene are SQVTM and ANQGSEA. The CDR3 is CSVVGEPRSGANVLTF. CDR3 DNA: TGCAGCGTTGTTGGGGAACCTCGTTCTGGGGCCAACGTCCTGACTTTC.